This TCR beta chain was identified during a study of cytomegalovirus exposure and HLA in healthy donors. Whole-study findings and limits: Donors were assumed by presence/absence analyses to have roughly uniform sequencing depth. Common viral pathogens seemed, in a later analysis, to connect with several of the most significant clusters. Evidence from a later analysis indicated that most CMV-associated TCR beta chains looked HLA-restricted.

V gave up 1 base and J gave up 1 base, with 14 bases separating them. Germline CDR1 and CDR2: SGHTA and FQGNSA. This CDR3 comprises 16 residues. As concerns this clone: Antigen: not known.

Both 60 Vbeta primers and 13 Jbeta primers went into the PCR. The repertoire was sequenced with immunoSEQ multiplex PCR; TCRdb's copy has only in-frame clones and lacks some. This sample carries roughly 120,000 clones, 70% of them seen once, and the ten largest clones take roughly 8.7%. This TCR derives from a man between 25 and 39 years old in good health and CMV-seropositive. Sequencing used PBMCs. This chain connects TRBV7-2 to TRBJ2-7; TRBD1 is a possible D gene (5 bases). CDR3: CASSLGARGRSYEQYV. The CDR3, as DNA: TGTGCCAGCAGCTTAGGAGCTAGGGGTAGATCCTACGAGCAGTACGTC.